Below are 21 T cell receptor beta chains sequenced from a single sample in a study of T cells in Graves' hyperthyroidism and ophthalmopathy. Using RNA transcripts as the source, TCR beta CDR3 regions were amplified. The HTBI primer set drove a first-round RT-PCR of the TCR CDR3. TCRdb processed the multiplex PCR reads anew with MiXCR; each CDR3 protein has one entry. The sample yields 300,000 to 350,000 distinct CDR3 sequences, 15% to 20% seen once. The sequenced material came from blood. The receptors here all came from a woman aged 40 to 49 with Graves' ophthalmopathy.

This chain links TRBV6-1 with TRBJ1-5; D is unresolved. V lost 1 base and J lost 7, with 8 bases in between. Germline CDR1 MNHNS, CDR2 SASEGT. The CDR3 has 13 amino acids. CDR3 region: CASSEVDGQPQHF. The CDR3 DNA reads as TGTGCCAGCAGTGAAGTGGACGGGCAGCCCCAGCATTTT.

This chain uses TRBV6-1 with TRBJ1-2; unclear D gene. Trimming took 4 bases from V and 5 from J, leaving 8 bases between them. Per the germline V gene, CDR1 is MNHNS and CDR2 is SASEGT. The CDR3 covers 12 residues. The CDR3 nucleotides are TGTGCCAGCAGTGCCTTGAAGTATGGCTACACCTTC. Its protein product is CASSALKYGYTF.

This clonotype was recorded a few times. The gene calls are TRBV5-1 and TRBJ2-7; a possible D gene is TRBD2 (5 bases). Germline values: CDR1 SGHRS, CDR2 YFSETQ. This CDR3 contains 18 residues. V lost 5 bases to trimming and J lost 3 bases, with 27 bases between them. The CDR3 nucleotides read TGCGCCAGCAGTCCCCAGTTCCCGGGTGCTAGCAGCCTCTACGAGCAGTACTTC. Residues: CASSPQFPGASSLYEQYF.

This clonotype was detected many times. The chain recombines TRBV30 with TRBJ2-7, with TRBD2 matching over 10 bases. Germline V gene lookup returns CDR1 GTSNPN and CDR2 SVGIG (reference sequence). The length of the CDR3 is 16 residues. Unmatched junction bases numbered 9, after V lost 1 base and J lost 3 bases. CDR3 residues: CAWSEKAASGSYEQYF. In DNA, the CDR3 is TGTGCCTGGAGTGAGAAAGCGGCTAGCGGGAGCTACGAGCAGTACTTC.

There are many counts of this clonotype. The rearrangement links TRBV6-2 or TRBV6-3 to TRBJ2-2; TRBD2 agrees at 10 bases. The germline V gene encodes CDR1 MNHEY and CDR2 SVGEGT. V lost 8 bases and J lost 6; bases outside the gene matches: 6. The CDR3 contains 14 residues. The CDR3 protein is CASFSGRKAGELFF. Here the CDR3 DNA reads TGTGCCAGCTTTAGCGGGAGGAAAGCCGGGGAGCTGTTTTTT.

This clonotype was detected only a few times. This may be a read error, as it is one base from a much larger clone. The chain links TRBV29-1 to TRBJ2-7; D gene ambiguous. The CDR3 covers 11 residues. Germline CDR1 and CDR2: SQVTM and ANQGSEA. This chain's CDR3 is CSVEVRNERYF. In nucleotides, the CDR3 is TGCAGCGTTGAAGTTCGGAACGAGCGGTACTTC.

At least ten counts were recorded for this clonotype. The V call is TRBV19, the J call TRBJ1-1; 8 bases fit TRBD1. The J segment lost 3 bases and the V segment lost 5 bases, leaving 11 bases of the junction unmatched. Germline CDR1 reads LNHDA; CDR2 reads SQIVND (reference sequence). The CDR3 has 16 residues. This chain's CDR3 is CASSAKQGVMDTEAFF. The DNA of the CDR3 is TGTGCCAGTAGTGCAAAACAGGGGGTAATGGACACTGAAGCTTTCTTT.

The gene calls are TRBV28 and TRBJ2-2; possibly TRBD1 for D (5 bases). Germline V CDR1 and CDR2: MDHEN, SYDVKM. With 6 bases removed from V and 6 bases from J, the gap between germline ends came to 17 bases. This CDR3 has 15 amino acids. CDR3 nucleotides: TGTGCCAGCAGAGGGGTAGGAGTATTTTCCGGGGAGCTGTTTTTT. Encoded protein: CASRGVGVFSGELFF.

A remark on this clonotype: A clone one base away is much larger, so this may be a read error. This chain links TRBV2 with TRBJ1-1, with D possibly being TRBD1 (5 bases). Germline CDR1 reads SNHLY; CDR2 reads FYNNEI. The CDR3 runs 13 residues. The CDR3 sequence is CASRVRVTTEASF. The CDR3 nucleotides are TGTGCCAGCAGGGTCAGGGTTACCACTGAAGCTTCCTTT. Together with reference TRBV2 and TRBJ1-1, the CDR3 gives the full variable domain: EPEVTQTPSHQVTQMGQEVILRCVPISNHLYFYWYRQILGQKVEFLVSFYNNEISEKSEIFDDQFSVERPDGSNFTLKIRSTKLEDSAMYFCASRVRVTTEASFGQGTRLTVV.

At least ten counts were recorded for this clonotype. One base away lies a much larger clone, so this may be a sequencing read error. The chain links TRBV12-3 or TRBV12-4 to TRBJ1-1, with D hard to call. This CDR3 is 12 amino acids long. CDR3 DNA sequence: TGTGCCAGCGGTTTCCTGAAGACTGAAGCTTTCTTT. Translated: CASGFLKTEAFF.

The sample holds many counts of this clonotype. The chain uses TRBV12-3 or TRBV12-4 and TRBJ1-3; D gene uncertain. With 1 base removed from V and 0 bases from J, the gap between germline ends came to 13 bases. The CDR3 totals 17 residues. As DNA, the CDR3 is TGTGCCAGCAGTTTAGACCCAGAAATGAGCTCTGGAAACACCATATATTTT. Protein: CASSLDPEMSSGNTIYF.

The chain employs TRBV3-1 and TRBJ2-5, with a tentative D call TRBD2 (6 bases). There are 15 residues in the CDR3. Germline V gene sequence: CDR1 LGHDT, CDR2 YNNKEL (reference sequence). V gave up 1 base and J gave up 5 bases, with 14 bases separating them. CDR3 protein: CASSQGVGRGETQYF. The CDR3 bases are TGTGCCAGCAGCCAAGGTGTCGGGAGAGGTGAGACCCAGTACTTC.

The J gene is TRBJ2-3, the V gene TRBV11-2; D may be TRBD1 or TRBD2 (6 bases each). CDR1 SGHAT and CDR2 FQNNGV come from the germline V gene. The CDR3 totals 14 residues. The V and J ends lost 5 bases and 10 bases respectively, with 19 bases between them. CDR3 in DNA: TGTGCCAGCAGCCCCCCCGGATCGAGGGGGGCGCAGTATTTT. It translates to CASSPPGSRGAQYF.

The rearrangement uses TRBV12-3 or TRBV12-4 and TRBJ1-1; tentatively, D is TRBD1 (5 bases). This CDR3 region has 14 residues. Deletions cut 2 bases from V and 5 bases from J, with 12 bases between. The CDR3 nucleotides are TGTGCCAGCAGTTTAAGGGCACAGGCTACTGAAGCTTTCTTT. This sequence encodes CASSLRAQATEAFF.

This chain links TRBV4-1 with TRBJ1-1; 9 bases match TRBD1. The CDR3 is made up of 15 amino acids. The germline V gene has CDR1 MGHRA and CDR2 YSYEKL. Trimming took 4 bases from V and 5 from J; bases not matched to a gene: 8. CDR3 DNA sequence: TGCGCCAGCAGCCGGATCGGACAGGGGAATACTGAAGCTTTCTTT. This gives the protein CASSRIGQGNTEAFF.

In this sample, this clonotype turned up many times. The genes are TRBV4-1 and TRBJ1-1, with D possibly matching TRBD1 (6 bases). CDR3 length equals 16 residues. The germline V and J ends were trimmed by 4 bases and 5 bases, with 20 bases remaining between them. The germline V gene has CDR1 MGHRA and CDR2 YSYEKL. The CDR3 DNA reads TGCGCCAGCAGCCCATACCAAGGGGGGCTCTTGACTGAAGCTTTCTTT. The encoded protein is CASSPYQGGLLTEAFF.

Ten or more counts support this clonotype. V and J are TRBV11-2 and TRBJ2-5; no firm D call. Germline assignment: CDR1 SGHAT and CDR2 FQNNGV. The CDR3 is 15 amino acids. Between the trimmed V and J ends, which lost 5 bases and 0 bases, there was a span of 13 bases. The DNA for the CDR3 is TGTGCCAGCAGCCGAACCACACCGTACCAAGAGACCCAGTACTTC. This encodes CASSRTTPYQETQYF. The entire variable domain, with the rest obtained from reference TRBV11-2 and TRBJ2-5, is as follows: EAGVAQSPRYKIIEKRQSVAFWCNPISGHATLYWYQQILGQGPKLLIQFQNNGVVDDSQLPKDRFSAERLKGVDSTLKIQPAKLEDSAVYLCASSRTTPYQETQYFGPGTRLLVL.

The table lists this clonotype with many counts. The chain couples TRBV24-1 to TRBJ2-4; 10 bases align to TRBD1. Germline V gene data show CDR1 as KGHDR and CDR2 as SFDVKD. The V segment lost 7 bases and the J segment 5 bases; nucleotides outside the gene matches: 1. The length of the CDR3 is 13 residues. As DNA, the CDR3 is TGTGCCACCAGCGACAGGGGGCAAAACATTCAGTACTTC. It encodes CATSDRGQNIQYF.

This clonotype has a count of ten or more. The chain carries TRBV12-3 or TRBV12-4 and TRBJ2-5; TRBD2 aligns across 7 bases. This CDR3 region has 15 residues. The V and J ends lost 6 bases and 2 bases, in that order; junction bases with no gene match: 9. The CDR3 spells CASSPLAGVQETQYF. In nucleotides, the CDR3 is TGTGCCAGCAGCCCACTGGCGGGGGTACAAGAGACCCAGTACTTC.

The CDR3 sequence: CASSPNPLRGGSEQYF. Here the CDR3 DNA reads TGTGCCAGCTCACCAAATCCACTCCGCGGGGGTTCCGAGCAGTACTTC. This rearrangement joins TRBV18 to TRBJ2-7; 7 positions agree with TRBD2. V lost 2 bases, J lost 6 bases, and 13 bases stayed unmatched. Germline CDR1 is KGHSH and CDR2 is LQKENI. This CDR3 is built from 16 residues.

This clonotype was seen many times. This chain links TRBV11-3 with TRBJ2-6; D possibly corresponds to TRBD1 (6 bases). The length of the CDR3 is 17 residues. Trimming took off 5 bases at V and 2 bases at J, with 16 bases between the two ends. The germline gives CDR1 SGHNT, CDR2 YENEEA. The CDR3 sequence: CASSQIQGSPGANVLTF. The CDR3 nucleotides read TGTGCCAGCAGCCAGATCCAGGGGTCCCCTGGGGCCAACGTCCTGACTTTC.